The clone carrying this T cell receptor beta chain was detected a few times. Its antigen is unidentified. Germline values: CDR1 MNHEY, CDR2 SVGEGT. The CDR3 spans 14 residues. Germline trimming cut 10 bases from V and 3 bases from J; bases unmatched to any gene: 9. Sample time point: newly diagnosed GD, antithyroid drugs for less than 3 months. TCR sequences were obtained from RNA taken from PBMCs. Roughly 9.6-milliliter peripheral blood samples went into EDTA tubes. This sample is part of a study of regulatory T cells in long-lasting Graves disease. Study background: For a period under 3 months, newly diagnosed Graves' patients had taken antithyroid drugs. Overall study findings and caveats: Persistent patients had a count of shared public clonotypes (about 2,500) that exceeded that of new patients (around 960).

Library construction for TCR beta used iRepertoire HTBI primers and Arm-PCR of CDR3 regions. TCRdb re-called the multiplex PCR reads with MiXCR, one entry per CDR3 protein. The repertoire has hundreds of thousands of distinct CDR3 sequences, about a sixth of them found once; the top ten carry approximately 22%. The clonotype originates from a female donor with Graves disease. The chain couples TRBV6-2 or TRBV6-3 to TRBJ2-1; 7 bases fit TRBD1. The specimen comprised peripheral blood mononuclear cells (PBMCs), sampled at new diagnosis, from a patient treated with antithyroid drugs. CDR3 nucleotides: TGTGCCACCAACAGGGGTAGCAGCTACAATGAGCAGTTCTTC. The encoded protein is CATNRGSSYNEQFF.